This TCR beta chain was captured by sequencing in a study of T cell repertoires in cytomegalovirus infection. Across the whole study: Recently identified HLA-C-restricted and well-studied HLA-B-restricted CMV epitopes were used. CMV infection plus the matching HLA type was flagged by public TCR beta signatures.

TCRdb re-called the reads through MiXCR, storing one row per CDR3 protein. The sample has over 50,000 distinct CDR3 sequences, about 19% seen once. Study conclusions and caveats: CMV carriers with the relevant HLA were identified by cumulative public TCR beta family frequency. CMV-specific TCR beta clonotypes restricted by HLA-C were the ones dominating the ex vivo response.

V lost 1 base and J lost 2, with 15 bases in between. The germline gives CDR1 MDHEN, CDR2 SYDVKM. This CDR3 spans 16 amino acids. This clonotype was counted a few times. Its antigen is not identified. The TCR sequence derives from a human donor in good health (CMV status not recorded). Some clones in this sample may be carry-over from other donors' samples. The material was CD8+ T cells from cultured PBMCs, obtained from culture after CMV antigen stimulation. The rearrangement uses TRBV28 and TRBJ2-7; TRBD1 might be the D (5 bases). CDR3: CASSLSPGHGPYEQYF. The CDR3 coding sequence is TGTGCCAGCAGTTTATCCCCTGGACACGGGCCCTACGAGCAGTACTTC. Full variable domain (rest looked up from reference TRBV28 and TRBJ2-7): DVKVTQSSRYLVKRTGEKVFLECVQDMDHENMFWYRQDPGLGLRLIYFSYDVKMKEKGDIPEGYSVSREKKERFSLILESASTNQTSMYLCASSLSPGHGPYEQYFGPGTRLTVT.